This T cell receptor (beta chain) was retrieved from a study of cytomegalovirus exposure and HLA in healthy donors. The study, taken as a whole, reports: It was taken for granted in presence/absence analyses that sequencing depth across donors was roughly uniform.

Losses at the gene ends were 5 bases for V and 6 bases for J; bases not matched to a gene: 16. CDR1 SNHLY and CDR2 FYNNEI come from the germline V gene. The length of the CDR3 is 20 residues. Points on this clone: The antigen remains undetermined.

PCR amplification relied on 60 Vbeta primers (plus 13 Jbeta primers). Sequencing was performed with immunoSEQ multiplex PCR; in TCRdb, only in-frame clones are kept and a portion is missing. Of under 150,000 clones listed, approximately 68% are singletons. Each donor was nominally healthy when sampled (though unrecorded immune exposures were likely). This receptor was taken from a man in his thirties or forties in good health and CMV-seropositive. V usage is TRBV2 and J usage is TRBJ2-1, with 16 bases that match TRBD2. Sequencing was done on a sample of PBMCs. This CDR3 is CASSLTPKGTSGRARNEQFF. Written as DNA, the CDR3 is TGTGCCAGCAGTCTGACCCCAAAGGGGACTAGCGGGAGGGCCCGCAATGAGCAGTTCTTC.